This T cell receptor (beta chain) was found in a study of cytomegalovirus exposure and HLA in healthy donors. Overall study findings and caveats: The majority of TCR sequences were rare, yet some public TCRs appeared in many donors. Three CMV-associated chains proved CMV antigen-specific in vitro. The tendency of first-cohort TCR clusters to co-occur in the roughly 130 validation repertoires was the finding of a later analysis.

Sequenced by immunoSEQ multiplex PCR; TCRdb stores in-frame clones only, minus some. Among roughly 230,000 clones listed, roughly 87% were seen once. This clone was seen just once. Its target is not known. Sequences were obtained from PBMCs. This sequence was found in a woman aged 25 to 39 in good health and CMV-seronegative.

Written as DNA, the CDR3 is TGTGCCAGCAGCGTAGAGGCTGATAGGGAAGAGACCCAGTACTTC. It is translated as CASSVEADREETQYF. This rearrangement joins TRBV9 to TRBJ2-5, with no clear D. The CDR3 spans 15 residues. Per germline, CDR1 SGDLS and CDR2 YYNGEE. V lost 0 bases to trimming and J lost 3 bases, with 12 bases between them.